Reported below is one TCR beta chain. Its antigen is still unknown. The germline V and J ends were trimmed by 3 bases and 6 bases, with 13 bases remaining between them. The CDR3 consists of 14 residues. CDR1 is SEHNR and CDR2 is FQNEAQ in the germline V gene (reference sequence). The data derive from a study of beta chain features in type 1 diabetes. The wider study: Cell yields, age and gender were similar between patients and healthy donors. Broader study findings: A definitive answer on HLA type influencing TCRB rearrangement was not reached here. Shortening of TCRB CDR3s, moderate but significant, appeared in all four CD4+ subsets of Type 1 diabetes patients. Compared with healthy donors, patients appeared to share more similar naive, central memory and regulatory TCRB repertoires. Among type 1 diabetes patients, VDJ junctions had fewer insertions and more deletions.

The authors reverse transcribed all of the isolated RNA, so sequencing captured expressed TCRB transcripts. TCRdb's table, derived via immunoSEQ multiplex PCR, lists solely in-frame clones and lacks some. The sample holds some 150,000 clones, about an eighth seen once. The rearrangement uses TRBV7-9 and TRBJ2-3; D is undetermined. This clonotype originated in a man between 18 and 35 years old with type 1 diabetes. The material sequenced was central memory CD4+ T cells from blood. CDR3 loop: CASSFGQPGDTQYF. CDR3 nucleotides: TGTGCCAGCAGCTTTGGGCAGCCCGGCGATACGCAGTATTTT. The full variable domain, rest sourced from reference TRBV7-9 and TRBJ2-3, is DTGVSQNPRHKITKRGQNVTFRCDPISEHNRLYWYRQTLGQGPEFLTYFQNEAQLEKSRLLSDRFSAERPKGSFSTLEIQRTEQGDSAMYLCASSFGQPGDTQYFGPGTRLTVL.